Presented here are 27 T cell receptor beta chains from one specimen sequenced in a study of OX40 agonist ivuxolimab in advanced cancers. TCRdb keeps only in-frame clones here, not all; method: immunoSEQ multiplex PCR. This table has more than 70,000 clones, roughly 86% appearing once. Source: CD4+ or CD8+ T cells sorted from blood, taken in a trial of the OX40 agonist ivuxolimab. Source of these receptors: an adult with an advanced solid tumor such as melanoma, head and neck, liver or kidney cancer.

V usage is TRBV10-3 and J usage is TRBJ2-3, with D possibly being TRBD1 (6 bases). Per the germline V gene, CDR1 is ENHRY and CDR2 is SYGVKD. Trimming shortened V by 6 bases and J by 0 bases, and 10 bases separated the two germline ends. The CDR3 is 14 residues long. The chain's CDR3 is CAIRGTPSTDTQYF. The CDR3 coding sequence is TGTGCCATCAGGGGGACACCGAGCACAGATACGCAGTATTTT.

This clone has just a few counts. CDR3 in DNA: TGTGCCAGCAGCGTAGACGGGACAGACTACAATGAGCAGTTCTTC. It is translated as CASSVDGTDYNEQFF. The J gene is TRBJ2-1, the V gene TRBV9; 7 nucleotides agree with TRBD1. Trimming at V came to 0 bases and at J to 3 bases, leaving 3 bases not matched to a gene. From germline, CDR1 is SGDLS and CDR2 YYNGEE. The CDR3 is 15 amino acids.

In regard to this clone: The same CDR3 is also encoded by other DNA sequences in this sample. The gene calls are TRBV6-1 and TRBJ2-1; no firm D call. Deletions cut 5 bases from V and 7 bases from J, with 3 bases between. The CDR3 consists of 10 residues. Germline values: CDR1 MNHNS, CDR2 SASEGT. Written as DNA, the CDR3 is TGTGCCAGCAGTAGAAATGAGCAGTTCTTC. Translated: CASSRNEQFF.

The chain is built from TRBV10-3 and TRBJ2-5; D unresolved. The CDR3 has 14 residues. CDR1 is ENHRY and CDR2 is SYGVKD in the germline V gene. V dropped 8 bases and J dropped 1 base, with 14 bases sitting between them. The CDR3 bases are TGTGCCATCGGCACTCGAAGAACCCAAGAGACCCAGTACTTC. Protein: CAIGTRRTQETQYF.

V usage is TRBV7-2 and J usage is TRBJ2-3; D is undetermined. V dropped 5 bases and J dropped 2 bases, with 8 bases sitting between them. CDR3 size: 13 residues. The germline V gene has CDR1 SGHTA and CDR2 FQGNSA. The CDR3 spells CASSLAFTDTQYF. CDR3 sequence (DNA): TGTGCCAGCAGCCTCGCGTTCACAGATACGCAGTATTTT.

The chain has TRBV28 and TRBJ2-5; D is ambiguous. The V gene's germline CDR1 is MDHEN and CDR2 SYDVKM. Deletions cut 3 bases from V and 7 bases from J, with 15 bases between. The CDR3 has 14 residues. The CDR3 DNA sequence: TGTGCCAGCAGTTTCTGGTCCTCCCAGGCGACCCAGTACTTC. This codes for CASSFWSSQATQYF.

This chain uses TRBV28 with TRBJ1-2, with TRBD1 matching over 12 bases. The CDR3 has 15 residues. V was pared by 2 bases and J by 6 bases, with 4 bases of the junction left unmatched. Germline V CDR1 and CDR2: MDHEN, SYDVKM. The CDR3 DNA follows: TGTGCCAGCAGTTTAGGGGACAGGGGGCGGAATGGCTACACCTTC. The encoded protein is CASSLGDRGRNGYTF.

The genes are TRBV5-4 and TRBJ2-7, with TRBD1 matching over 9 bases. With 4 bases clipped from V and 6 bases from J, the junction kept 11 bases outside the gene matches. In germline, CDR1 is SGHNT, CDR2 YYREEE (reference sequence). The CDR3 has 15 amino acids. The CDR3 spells CASSPPGQGPSEQYF. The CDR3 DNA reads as TGTGCCAGCAGCCCACCGGGACAGGGCCCCTCCGAGCAGTACTTC.

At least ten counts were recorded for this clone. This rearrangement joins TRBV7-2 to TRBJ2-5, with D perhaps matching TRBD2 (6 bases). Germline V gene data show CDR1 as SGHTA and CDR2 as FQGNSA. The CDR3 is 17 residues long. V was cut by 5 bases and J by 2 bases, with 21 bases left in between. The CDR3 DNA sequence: TGTGCCAGCAGCATGCGGGGTGGTAGTGGGGGGCAAGAGACCCAGTACTTC. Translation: CASSMRGGSGGQETQYF.

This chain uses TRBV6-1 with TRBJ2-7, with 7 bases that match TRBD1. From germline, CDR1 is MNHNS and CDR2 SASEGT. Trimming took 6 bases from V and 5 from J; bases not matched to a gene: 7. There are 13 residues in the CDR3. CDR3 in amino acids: CASRSGGTHEQYF. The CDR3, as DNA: TGTGCCAGCAGGTCAGGGGGTACCCACGAGCAGTACTTC.

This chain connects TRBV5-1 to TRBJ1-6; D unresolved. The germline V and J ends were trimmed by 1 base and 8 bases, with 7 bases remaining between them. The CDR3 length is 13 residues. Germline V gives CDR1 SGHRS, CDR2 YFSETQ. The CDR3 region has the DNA TGCGCCAGCAGCTTGTCCAGATATTCACCCCTCCACTTT. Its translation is CASSLSRYSPLHF. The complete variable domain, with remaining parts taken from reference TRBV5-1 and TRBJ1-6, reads KAGVTQTPRYLIKTRGQQVTLSCSPISGHRSVSWYQQTPGQGLQFLFEYFSETQRNKGNFPGRFSGRQFSNSRSEMNVSTLELGDSALYLCASSLSRYSPLHFGNGTRLTVT.

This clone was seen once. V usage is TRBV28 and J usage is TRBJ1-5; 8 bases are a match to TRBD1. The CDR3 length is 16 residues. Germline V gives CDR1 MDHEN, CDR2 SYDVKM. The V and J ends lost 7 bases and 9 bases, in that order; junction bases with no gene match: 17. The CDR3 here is CASTRGGQALARPQHF. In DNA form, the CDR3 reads TGTGCCAGCACCCGGGGGGGACAGGCCCTAGCACGGCCCCAGCATTTT.

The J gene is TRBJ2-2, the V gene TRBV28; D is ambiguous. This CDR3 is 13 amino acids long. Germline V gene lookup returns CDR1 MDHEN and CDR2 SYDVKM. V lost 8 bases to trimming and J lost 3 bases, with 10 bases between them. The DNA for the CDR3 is TGTGCCAGCGGAGAAGTGGACACCGGGGAGCTGTTTTTT. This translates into CASGEVDTGELFF.

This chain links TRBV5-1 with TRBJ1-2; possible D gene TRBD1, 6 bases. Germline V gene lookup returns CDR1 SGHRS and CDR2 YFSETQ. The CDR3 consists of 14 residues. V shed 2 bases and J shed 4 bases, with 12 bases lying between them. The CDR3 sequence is CASSLQQGIYGYTF. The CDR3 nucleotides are TGCGCCAGCAGCTTACAACAGGGCATCTATGGCTACACCTTC.

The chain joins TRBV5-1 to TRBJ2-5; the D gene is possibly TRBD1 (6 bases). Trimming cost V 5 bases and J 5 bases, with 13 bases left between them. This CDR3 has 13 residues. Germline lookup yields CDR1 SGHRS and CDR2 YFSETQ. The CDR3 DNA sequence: TGCGCCAGCAGACAGGGACCGCGGGAGACCCAGTACTTC. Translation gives CASRQGPRETQYF.

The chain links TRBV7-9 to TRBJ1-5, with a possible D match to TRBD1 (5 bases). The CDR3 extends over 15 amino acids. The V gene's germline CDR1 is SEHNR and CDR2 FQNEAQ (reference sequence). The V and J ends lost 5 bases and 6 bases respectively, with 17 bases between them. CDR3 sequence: CASSRGSGSLQPQHF. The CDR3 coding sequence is TGTGCCAGCAGCCGAGGCTCAGGGAGTCTTCAGCCCCAGCATTTT. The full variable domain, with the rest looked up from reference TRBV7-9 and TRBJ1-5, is DTGVSQNPRHKITKRGQNVTFRCDPISEHNRLYWYRQTLGQGPEFLTYFQNEAQLEKSRLLSDRFSAERPKGSFSTLEIQRTEQGDSAMYLCASSRGSGSLQPQHFGDGTRLSIL.

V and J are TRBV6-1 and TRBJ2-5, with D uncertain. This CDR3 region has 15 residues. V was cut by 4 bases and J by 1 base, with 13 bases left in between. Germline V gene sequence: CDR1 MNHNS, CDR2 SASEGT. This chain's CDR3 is CASSGFPAPQETQYF. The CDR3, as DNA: TGTGCCAGCAGTGGATTTCCGGCCCCCCAAGAGACCCAGTACTTC.

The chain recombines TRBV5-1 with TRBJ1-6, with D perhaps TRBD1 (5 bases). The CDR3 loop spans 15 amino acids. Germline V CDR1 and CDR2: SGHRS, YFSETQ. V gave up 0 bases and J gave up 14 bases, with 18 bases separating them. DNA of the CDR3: TGCGCCAGCAGCTTGGCCGACAGCCGGGGGGAGGCCCTCCACTTT. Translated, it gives CASSLADSRGEALHF.

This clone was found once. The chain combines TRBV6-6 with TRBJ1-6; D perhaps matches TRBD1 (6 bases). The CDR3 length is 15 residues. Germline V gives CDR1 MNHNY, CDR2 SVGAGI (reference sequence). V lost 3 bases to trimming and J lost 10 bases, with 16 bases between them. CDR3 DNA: TGTGCCAGCAGTTATGAGGGGAGGGGGAGATCACCCCTCCACTTT. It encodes CASSYEGRGRSPLHF.

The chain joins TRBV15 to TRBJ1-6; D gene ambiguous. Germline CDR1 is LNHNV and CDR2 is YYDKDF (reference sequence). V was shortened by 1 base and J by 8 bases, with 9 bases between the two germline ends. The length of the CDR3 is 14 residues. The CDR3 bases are TGTGCCACCAGCAGAGTGGGCACTGATTCACCCCTCCACTTT. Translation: CATSRVGTDSPLHF.

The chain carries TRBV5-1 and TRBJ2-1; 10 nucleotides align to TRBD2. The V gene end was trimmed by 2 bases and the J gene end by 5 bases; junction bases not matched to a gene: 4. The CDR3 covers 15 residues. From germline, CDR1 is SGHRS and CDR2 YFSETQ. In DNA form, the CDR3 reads TGCGCCAGCAGCTTCCAAGCGGGAGGGAACAATGAGCAGTTCTTC. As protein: CASSFQAGGNNEQFF.

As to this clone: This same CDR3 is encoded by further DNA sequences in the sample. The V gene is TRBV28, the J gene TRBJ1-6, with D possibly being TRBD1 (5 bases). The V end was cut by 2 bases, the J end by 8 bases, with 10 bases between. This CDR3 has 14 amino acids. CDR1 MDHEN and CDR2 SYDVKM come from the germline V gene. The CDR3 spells CASSLRQGDSPLHF. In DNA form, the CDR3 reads TGTGCCAGCAGTTTACGGCAGGGTGATTCACCCCTCCACTTT. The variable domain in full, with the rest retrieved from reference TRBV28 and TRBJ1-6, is DVKVTQSSRYLVKRTGEKVFLECVQDMDHENMFWYRQDPGLGLRLIYFSYDVKMKEKGDIPEGYSVSREKKERFSLILESASTNQTSMYLCASSLRQGDSPLHFGNGTRLTVT.

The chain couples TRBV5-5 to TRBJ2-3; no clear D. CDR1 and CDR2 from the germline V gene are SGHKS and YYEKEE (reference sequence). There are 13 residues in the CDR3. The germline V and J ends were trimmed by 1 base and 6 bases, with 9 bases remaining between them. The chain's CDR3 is CASSLNYIDTQYF. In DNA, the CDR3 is TGTGCCAGCAGCTTGAACTATATCGATACGCAGTATTTT.

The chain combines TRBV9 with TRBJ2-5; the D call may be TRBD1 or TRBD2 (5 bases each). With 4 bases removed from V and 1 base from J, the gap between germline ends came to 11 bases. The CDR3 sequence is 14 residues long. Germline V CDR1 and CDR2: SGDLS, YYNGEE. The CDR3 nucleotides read TGTGCCAGCAGCCCCCGGGACCCCCAAGAGACCCAGTACTTC. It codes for CASSPRDPQETQYF.

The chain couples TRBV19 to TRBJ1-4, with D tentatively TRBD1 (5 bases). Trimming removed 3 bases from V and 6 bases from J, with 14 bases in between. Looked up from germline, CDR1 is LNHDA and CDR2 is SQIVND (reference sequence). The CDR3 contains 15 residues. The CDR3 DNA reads TGTGCCAGTAGTATTACCGGGACCCGACATGAAAAACTGTTTTTT. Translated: CASSITGTRHEKLFF.

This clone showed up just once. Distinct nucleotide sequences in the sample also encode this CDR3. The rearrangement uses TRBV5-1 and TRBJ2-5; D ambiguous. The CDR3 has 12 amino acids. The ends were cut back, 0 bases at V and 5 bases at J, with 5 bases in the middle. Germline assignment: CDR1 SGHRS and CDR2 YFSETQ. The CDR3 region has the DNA TGCGCCAGCAGCTTGGCCGGGGAGACCCAGTACTTC. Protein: CASSLAGETQYF.

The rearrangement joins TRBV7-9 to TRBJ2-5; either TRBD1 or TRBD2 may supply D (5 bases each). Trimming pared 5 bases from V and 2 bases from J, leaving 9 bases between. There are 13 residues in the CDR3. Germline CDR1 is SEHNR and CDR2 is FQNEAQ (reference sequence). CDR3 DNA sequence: TGTGCCAGCAGCCCGGGACCGCAAGAGACCCAGTACTTC. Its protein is CASSPGPQETQYF.